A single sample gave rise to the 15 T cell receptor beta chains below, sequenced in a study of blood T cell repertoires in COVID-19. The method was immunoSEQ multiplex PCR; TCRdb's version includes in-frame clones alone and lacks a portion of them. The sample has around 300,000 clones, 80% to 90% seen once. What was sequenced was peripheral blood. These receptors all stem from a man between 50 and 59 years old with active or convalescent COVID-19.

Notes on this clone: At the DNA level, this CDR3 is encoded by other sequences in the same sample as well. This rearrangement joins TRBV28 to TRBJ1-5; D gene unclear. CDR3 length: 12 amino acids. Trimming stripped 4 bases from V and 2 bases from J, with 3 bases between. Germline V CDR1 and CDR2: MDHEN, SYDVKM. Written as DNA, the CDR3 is TGTGCCAGCAGTTCGGGCAATCAGCCCCAGCATTTT. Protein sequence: CASSSGNQPQHF.

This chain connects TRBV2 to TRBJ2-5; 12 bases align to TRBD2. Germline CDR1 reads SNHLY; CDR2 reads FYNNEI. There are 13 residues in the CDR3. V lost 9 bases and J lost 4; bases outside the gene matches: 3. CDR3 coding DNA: TGTGCCAGGACTAGCGGGAGAGGAGAGACCCAGTACTTC. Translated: CARTSGRGETQYF.

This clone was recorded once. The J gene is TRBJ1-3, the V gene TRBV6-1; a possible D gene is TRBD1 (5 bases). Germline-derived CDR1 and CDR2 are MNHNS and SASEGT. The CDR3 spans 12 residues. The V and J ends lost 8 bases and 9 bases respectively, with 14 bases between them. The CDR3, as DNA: TGTGCCAGCCAGAATCAGGGATCCACCATATATTTT. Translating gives CASQNQGSTIYF.

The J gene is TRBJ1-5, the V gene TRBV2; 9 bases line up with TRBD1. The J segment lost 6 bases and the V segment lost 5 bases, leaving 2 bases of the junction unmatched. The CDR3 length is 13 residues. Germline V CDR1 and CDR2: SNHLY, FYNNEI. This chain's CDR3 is CASSLQGAQPQHF. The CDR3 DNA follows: TGTGCCAGCAGTCTACAGGGGGCTCAGCCCCAGCATTTT.

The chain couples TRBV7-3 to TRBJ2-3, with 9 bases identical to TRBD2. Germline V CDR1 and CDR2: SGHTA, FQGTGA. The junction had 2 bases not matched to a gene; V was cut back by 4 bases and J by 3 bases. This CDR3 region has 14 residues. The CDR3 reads CASSSSGGTDTQYF. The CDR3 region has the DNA TGTGCCAGCAGCTCCAGCGGGGGGACAGATACGCAGTATTTT. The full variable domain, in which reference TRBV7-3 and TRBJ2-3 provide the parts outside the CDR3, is GAGVSQTPSNKVTEKGKYVELRCDPISGHTALYWYRQSLGQGPEFLIYFQGTGAADDSGLPNDRFFAVRPEGSVSTLKIQRTERGDSAVYLCASSSSGGTDTQYFGPGTRLTVL.

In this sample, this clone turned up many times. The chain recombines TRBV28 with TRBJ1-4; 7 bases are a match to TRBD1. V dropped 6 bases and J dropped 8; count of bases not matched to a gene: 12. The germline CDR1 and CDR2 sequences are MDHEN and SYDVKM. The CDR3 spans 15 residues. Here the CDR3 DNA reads TGTGCCAGCAGGTTCAGGGGGAGTAGGATGGAAAAACTGTTTTTT. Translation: CASRFRGSRMEKLFF. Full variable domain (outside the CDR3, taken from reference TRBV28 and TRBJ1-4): DVKVTQSSRYLVKRTGEKVFLECVQDMDHENMFWYRQDPGLGLRLIYFSYDVKMKEKGDIPEGYSVSREKKERFSLILESASTNQTSMYLCASRFRGSRMEKLFFGSGTQLSVL.

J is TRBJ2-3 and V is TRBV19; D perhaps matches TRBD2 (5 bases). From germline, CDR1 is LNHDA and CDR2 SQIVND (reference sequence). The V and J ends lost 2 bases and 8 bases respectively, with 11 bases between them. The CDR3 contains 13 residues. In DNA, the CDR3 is TGTGCCAGTAGTATAACTAGTGGAGGTACGCAGTATTTT. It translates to CASSITSGGTQYF. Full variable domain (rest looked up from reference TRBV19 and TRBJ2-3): DGGITQSPKYLFRKEGQNVTLSCEQNLNHDAMYWYRQDPGQGLRLIYYSQIVNDFQKGDIAEGYSVSREKKESFPLTVTSAQKNPTAFYLCASSITSGGTQYFGPGTRLTVL.

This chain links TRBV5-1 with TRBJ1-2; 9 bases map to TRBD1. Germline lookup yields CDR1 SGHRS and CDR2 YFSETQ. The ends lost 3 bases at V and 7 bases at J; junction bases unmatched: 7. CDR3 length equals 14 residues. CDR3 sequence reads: CASSWGQGGGGYTF. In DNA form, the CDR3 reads TGCGCCAGCAGCTGGGGACAGGGAGGAGGTGGCTACACCTTC.

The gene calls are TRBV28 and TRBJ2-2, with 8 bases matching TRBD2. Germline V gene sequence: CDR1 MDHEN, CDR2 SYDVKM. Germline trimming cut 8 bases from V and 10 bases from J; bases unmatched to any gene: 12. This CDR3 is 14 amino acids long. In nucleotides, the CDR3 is TGTGCCAGCGAGCCCGCCAGGCGGGAGGTGGAGCTGTTTTTT. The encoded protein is CASEPARREVELFF.

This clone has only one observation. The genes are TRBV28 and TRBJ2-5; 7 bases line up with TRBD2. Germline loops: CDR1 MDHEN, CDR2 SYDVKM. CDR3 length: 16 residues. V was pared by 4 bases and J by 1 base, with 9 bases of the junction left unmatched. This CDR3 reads CASSSPRRGTQETQYF. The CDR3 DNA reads TGTGCCAGCAGTTCCCCCAGGCGGGGGACCCAAGAGACCCAGTACTTC.

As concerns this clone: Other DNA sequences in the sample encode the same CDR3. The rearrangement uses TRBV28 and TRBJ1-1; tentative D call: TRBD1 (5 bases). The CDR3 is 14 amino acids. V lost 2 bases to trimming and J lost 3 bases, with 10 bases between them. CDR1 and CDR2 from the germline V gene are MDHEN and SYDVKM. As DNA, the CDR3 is TGTGCCAGCAGTTTAGGAACGGGGGACACTGAAGCTTTCTTT. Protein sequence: CASSLGTGDTEAFF.

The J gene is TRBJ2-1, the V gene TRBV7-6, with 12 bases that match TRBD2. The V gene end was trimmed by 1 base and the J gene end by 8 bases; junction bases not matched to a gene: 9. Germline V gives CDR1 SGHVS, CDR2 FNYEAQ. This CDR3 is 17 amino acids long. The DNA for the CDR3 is TGTGCCAGCAGCTTAGGGAGACTAGCGGGAGCAAGGGATGAGCAGTTCTTC. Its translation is CASSLGRLAGARDEQFF.

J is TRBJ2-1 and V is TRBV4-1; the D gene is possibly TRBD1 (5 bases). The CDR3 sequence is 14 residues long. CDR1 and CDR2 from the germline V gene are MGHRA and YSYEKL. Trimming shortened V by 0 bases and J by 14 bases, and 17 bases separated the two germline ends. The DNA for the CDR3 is TGCGCCAGCAGCCAAGAATACGGCAGGGCATTTGAGTTCTTC. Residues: CASSQEYGRAFEFF.

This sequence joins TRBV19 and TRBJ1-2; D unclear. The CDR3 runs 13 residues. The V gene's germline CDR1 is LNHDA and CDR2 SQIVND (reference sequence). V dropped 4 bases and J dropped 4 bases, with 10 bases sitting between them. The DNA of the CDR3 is TGTGCCAGTAGTACATTGGCGGCCTATGGCTACACCTTC. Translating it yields CASSTLAAYGYTF. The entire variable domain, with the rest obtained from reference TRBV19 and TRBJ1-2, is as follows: DGGITQSPKYLFRKEGQNVTLSCEQNLNHDAMYWYRQDPGQGLRLIYYSQIVNDFQKGDIAEGYSVSREKKESFPLTVTSAQKNPTAFYLCASSTLAAYGYTFGSGTRLTVV.

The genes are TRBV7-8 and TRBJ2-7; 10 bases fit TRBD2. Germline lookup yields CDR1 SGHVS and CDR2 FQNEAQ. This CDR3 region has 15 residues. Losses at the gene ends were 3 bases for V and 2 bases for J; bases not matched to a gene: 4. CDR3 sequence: CASSLGLARTYEQYF. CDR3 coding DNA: TGTGCCAGCAGCTTGGGACTAGCGCGGACCTACGAGCAGTACTTC.